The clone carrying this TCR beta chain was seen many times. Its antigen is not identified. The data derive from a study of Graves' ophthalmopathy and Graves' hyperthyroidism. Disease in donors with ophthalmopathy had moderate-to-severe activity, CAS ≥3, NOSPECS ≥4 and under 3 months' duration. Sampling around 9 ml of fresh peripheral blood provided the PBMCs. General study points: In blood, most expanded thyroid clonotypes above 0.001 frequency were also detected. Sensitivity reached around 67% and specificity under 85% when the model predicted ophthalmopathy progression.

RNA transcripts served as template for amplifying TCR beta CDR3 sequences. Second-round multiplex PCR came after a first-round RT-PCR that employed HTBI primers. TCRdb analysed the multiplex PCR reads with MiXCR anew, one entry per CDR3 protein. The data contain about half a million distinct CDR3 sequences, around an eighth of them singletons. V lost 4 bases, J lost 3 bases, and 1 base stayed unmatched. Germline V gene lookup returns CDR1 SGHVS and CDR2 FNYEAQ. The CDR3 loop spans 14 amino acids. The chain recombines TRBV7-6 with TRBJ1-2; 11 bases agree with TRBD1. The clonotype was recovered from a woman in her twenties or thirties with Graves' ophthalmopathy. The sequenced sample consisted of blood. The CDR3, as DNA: TGTGCCAGCAGCTCGGGACAGGGGGACTATGGCTACACCTTC. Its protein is CASSSGQGDYGYTF. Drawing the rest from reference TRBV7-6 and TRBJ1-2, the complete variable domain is GAGVSQSPRYKVTKRGQDVALRCDPISGHVSLYWYRQALGQGPEFLTYFNYEAQQDKSGLPNDRFSAERPEGSISTLTIQRTEQRDSAMYRCASSSGQGDYGYTFGSGTRLTVV.